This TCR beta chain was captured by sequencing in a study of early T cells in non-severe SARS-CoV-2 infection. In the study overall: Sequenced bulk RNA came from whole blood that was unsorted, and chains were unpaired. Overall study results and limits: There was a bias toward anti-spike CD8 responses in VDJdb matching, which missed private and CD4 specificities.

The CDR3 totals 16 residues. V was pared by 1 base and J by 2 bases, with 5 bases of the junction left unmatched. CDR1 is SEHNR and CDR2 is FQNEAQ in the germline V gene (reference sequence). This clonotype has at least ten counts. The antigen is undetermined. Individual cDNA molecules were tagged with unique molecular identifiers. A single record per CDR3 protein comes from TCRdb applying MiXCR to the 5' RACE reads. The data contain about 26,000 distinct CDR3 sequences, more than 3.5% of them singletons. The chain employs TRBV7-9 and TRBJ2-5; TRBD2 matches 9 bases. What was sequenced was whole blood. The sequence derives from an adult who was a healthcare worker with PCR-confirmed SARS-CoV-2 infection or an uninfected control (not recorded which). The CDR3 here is CASSLERGLAQETQYF. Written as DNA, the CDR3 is TGTGCCAGCAGCTTAGAACGGGGACTAGCACAAGAGACCCAGTACTTC.